This T cell receptor (beta chain) emerged from a study of OX40 agonist ivuxolimab in advanced cancers. Study in general: Partial responses were achieved by three patients, of whom one had hepatocellular carcinoma and two had cutaneous melanoma.

Profiled with immunoSEQ multiplex PCR; TCRdb holds only in-frame clones, not every one. Of fewer than 45,000 clones listed, just under 90% are singletons. V was cut by 5 bases and J by 7 bases, with 11 bases left in between. This CDR3 comprises 13 residues. CDR1 and CDR2 from the germline V gene are MDHEN and SYDVKM. V usage is TRBV28 and J usage is TRBJ2-2; D is possibly TRBD2 (5 bases). The sequence was obtained from an adult with an advanced solid tumor such as melanoma, head and neck, liver or kidney cancer. Sequenced material: CD4+ or CD8+ T cells sorted from blood, taken in a trial of the OX40 agonist ivuxolimab. Here the CDR3 reads CASSTDWYGELFF. The CDR3 region has the DNA TGTGCCAGCAGTACGGACTGGTACGGGGAGCTGTTTTTT.